This T cell receptor beta chain came from a study of T cells in Graves' hyperthyroidism and ophthalmopathy. Study-wide background: Before any treatment, at initial diagnosis, peripheral blood was collected.

Amplification yielded TCR beta CDR3 regions, with RNA transcripts as the source. The HTBI primer set drove a first-round RT-PCR of the TCR CDR3. TCRdb ran MiXCR on the multiplex PCR reads and lists one entry per CDR3 protein. The top ten clones hold about 3.5% of a sample with about 610,000 distinct CDR3 sequences, roughly 16% of them seen once. This CDR3 is 15 amino acids long. Trimming left V 0 bases short and J 0 bases short, with 9 bases between. Per the germline V gene, CDR1 is MNHEY and CDR2 is SVGEGT. Not enrolled were patients with uncontrolled infection, other autoimmune disease, pregnancy or lactation. In this sample, this clonotype turned up once. The antigen remains unidentified. Whole-study results and caveats: Ophthalmopathy was model-predicted a median around 6.1 months pre-onset. Expanded thyroid clonotypes (above 0.001) were mostly also found in blood.

This receptor was obtained from a woman aged 40 to 50 with Graves' ophthalmopathy. The chain carries TRBV6-2 or TRBV6-3 and TRBJ2-7, with D possibly being TRBD2 (5 bases). Sequenced material: blood. For the CDR3, the DNA is TGTGCCAGCAGTTACTCTGCGGGTGACTCCTACGAGCAGTACTTC. As protein: CASSYSAGDSYEQYF.